The rows below give T cell receptor beta chains drawn from one sample of a study of T cells in Graves' hyperthyroidism and ophthalmopathy. TCRdb reanalysed the multiplex PCR reads using MiXCR and keeps one entry per CDR3 protein. The profile covers about 200,000 distinct CDR3 sequences, with about 18% appearing a single time and about 45% taken by the ten largest. The sequencing sample was made of blood. Receptor source: a man between 35 and 55 years old with Graves' hyperthyroidism. Each CDR3 is given with its conserved first and last residue. Fields, in order: V gene, CDR3 length, D gene, CDR3 protein. A D gene is named only where the DNA matches it firmly.

TRBV12-3/TRBV12-4 12 . CASSLGAPEAFF
TRBV4-3 17 TRBD2 CASSPGLAGGLTGELFF
TRBV6-1 13 . CASRGGGQGEQYF
TRBV19 11 . CASMGNYGYTF
TRBV2 11 . CASSQTDGYTF
TRBV19 17 . CASSISTTGSGANVLTF
TRBV7-8 17 . CASSFKPHPGQKETQYF
TRBV9 15 . CASSPRHSSGNTIYF
TRBV5-4 15 TRBD1 CASSLKVRTGHEQYF
TRBV30 12 . CAWREQNTEAFF
TRBV20-1 17 . CSARDTPLTAYGQPQHF
TRBV28 14 . CASSLAGLNEKLFF
TRBV28 13 TRBD1 CASSYEDRYEQYF
TRBV5-1 17 . CASSLGSTGYLTDTQYF